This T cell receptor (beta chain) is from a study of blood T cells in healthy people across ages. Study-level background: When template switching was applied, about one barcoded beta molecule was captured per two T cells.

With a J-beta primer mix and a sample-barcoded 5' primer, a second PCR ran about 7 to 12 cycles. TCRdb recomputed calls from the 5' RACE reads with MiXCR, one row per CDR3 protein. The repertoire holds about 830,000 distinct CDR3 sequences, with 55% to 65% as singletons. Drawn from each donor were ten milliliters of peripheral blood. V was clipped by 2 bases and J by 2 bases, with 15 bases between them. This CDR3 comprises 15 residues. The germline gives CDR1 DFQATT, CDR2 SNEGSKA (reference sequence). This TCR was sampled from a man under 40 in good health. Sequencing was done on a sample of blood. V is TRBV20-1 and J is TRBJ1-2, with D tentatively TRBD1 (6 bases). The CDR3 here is CSARPGGRRNYGYTF. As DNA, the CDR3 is TGCAGTGCTAGACCCGGGGGCAGGAGGAACTATGGCTACACCTTC.